This is a list of T cell receptor beta chains from one sample in a study of CD8+CD57+ T cells in acquired aplastic anemia. Each CDR3 protein is one row after TCRdb ran MiXCR on the reads. The repertoire includes about 180,000 distinct CDR3 sequences, 48% of them detected once, and 1.8% sits in the top ten. Sample: sorted CD4+, CD8+, or CD8+CD57+ T cells (not recorded which) from PBMCs. The receptors were gathered from a human donor with aplastic anemia. Each CDR3 is given with its conserved first and last residue. The D gene is left open where the match is weak. Clone sizes are given selectively: once, few, many, or a class where the clone is expanded.

TRBV2,NA,TRBJ1-2,NA,TGTGCCAGCAAGGAAAACTATGGCTACACCTTC,CASKENYGYTF
TRBV12-3/TRBV12-4,many,TRBJ1-2,NA,TGTGCCAGCAGCGCCCTAAGGAATTATGGCTACACCTTC,CASSALRNYGYTF
TRBV2,NA,TRBJ2-7,TRBD1,TGTGCCAGCAGTCGGGACAGCTTGAGCGAGCAGTACTTC,CASSRDSLSEQYF
TRBV7-8,many,TRBJ2-1,NA,TGTGCCAGCAGCCCCGGGGCGGTTGGGGAGCAGTTCTTC,CASSPGAVGEQFF
TRBV11-1,many,TRBJ1-2,NA,TGTGCCAGCAGCTTAGATTTGGGAAACTATGGCTACACCTTC,CASSLDLGNYGYTF
TRBV15,NA,TRBJ2-5,TRBD1,TGTGCCACCAGCCGGGACAGACAAGAGACCCAGTACTTC,CATSRDRQETQYF
TRBV15,NA,TRBJ1-6,TRBD1,TGTGCCACCAGCAACAGGGGATCCGGGTCACCCCTCCACTTT,CATSNRGSGSPLHF
TRBV15,few,TRBJ2-7,NA,TGTGCCACAAGGGCGGAGGGCTCCTACGAGCAGTACTTC,CATRAEGSYEQYF
TRBV5-1,many,TRBJ1-6,TRBD1,TGCGCCAGCAGCTCCCGGGACAGAGATAATTCACCCCTCCACTTT,CASSSRDRDNSPLHF
TRBV7-2,NA,TRBJ2-7,NA,TGTGCCAGCAGCTTAGAAGTCCGCCGGGGCGAGCAGTACTTC,CASSLEVRRGEQYF
TRBV5-1,NA,TRBJ2-7,NA,TGCGCCAGCAGCGAGGGCAACCACGAGCAGTACTTC,CASSEGNHEQYF
TRBV2,NA,TRBJ1-3,NA,TGTGCCAGCAGGGGCCTTGGCGGGTACTCTGGAAACACCATATATTTT,CASRGLGGYSGNTIYF
TRBV2,NA,TRBJ1-1,TRBD1,TGTGCCAGCAGTGCGACAGGGGCATTGGGCACTGAAGCTTTCTTT,CASSATGALGTEAFF
TRBV7-9,NA,TRBJ1-1,TRBD1,TGTGCCAGCAGCTTCGTACAGGGGACGGACACTGAAGCTTTCTTT,CASSFVQGTDTEAFF
TRBV20-1,many,TRBJ1-2,NA,TGCAGTGCCGGATCCGGCCCTTCCGATGGCTACACCTTC,CSAGSGPSDGYTF
TRBV12-3/TRBV12-4,many,TRBJ1-1,NA,TGTGCCAGCAGTTTATCCGCAGGGAGAGTGTTAGACACTGAAGCTTTCTTT,CASSLSAGRVLDTEAFF
TRBV10-3,few,TRBJ1-1,NA,TGTGCCACCGGGACGGAAATGAACACTGAAGCTTTCTTT,CATGTEMNTEAFF
TRBV4-1,many,TRBJ1-1,NA,TGCGCCAGCAGCCGCACTTCTGCGACCTACACTGAAGCTTTCTTT,CASSRTSATYTEAFF
TRBV6-5,NA,TRBJ1-1,NA,TGTGCCAGCAGTTACTCTGGACACCTGGACACTGGAGCTTTCTTT,CASSYSGHLDTGAFF
TRBV6-1,many,TRBJ2-7,TRBD2,TGTGCCAGCAGAGGGACTAGCGGTACCTACGAGCAGTACTTC,CASRGTSGTYEQYF
TRBV25-1,NA,TRBJ1-1,NA,TGTGCCAGCAGTGAATGGAAGTCGAACACTGAAGCTTTCTTT,CASSEWKSNTEAFF
TRBV12-3/TRBV12-4,many,TRBJ1-1,NA,TGTGCCAGCAGTGCGCAGGGTTACACTGAAGCTTTCTTT,CASSAQGYTEAFF
TRBV29-1,NA,TRBJ2-3,TRBD2,TGCAGCGTTGAAGGAGGGAGGGGATATACGCAGTATTTT,CSVEGGRGYTQYF
TRBV9,NA,TRBJ2-7,TRBD1,TGTGCCAGCAGCGCGGGGACAGGGCCCTCCGAGCAGTGCTTC,CASSAGTGPSEQCF
TRBV19,many,TRBJ2-1,TRBD2,TGTGCCAGTAGAGATAGCGGGAGGGCCCTCGCTGAGCAGTTCTTC,CASRDSGRALAEQFF
TRBV5-6,many,TRBJ1-3,NA,TGTGCCAGCAGCTTGGTGGGGACTGGAAACACCATATATTTT,CASSLVGTGNTIYF
TRBV24-1,NA,TRBJ2-1,TRBD1,TGTGCCACCAGTGATGTGACAGGGGGTGAGCAGTTCTTC,CATSDVTGGEQFF
TRBV11-1,once,TRBJ2-1,TRBD2,TGTGCCAGCAGGACTAGCGGGGGGGCGTCCTACAATGAGCAGTTCTTC,CASRTSGGASYNEQFF
TRBV2,NA,TRBJ1-1,TRBD1,TGTGCCAGCAGTTTACAGGGGGCGTGGAACACTGAAGCTTTCTTT,CASSLQGAWNTEAFF
TRBV12-3/TRBV12-4,NA,TRBJ2-5,NA,TGTGCCAGCAGTTTGGCCCTGGGGAGCACGGAGACCCAGTACTTC,CASSLALGSTETQYF
TRBV5-6,many,TRBJ2-3,NA,TGTGCCAGCAGCTTGTTGGACGGATTCACAGATACGCAGTATTTT,CASSLLDGFTDTQYF
TRBV7-2,few,TRBJ1-4,NA,TGTGCCAGCAGCCGAAATGAAAAACTGTTTTTT,CASSRNEKLFF
TRBV5-6,many,TRBJ2-7,NA,TGTGCCAGCAGCTTAAACGACGGAACCTACGAGCAGTACTTC,CASSLNDGTYEQYF
TRBV5-6,NA,TRBJ2-7,NA,TGTGCCAGCAGCCTGGCCTCAGCCGAGCAGTACTTC,CASSLASAEQYF
TRBV15,many,TRBJ1-1,NA,TGTGCCACCAGCAGAGATCTGGACAGTGGGGCTTTCTTT,CATSRDLDSGAFF
TRBV10-3,NA,TRBJ1-2,NA,TGTGCCATCAGGGGGGGGGGGGATCATCACTATGGCTACACCTTC,CAIRGGGDHHYGYTF
TRBV7-8,many,TRBJ2-5,TRBD2,TGTGCCAGCAGCTTAACACTAGCGGGGAGAGCGGAGACCCAGTACTTC,CASSLTLAGRAETQYF
TRBV5-1,many,TRBJ1-3,NA,TGCGCCAGCAGCCCCGGTGACTCTGGAAACACCATATATTTT,CASSPGDSGNTIYF
TRBV12-5,NA,TRBJ1-6,TRBD1,TGTGCTAGTGCCCTTGGGACAGACAATTCACCCCTCCACTTT,CASALGTDNSPLHF
TRBV20-1,many,TRBJ2-5,TRBD2,TGCAGTGCTATTCCCTCGGGAGGGGCTCAGACCCAGTACTTC,CSAIPSGGAQTQYF
TRBV11-2,NA,TRBJ2-7,TRBD1,TGTGCCAGCAGCTATGGACAGGATCCCTACGAGCAGTACTTC,CASSYGQDPYEQYF
TRBV27,many,TRBJ2-7,NA,TGTGCCAGCAGTCCGCCGGGACGAGCCTACGAGCAGTACTTC,CASSPPGRAYEQYF
TRBV9,many,TRBJ2-5,TRBD1,TGTGCCAGCAGCGTAAGGACAGGGTTGGAGACCCAGTACTTC,CASSVRTGLETQYF
TRBV20-1,many,TRBJ2-7,TRBD1,TGCAGTGCTCCCGCCGGGACAGGGGGACACGAGCAGTACTTC,CSAPAGTGGHEQYF
TRBV19,NA,TRBJ1-1,NA,TGTGCCAGCAGACAGGTCGGGGTTGAAGCTTTCTTT,CASRQVGVEAFF
TRBV29-1,NA,TRBJ1-2,NA,TGCAGCGCCGGCAGGGACGGGAATGGCTACACCTTC,CSAGRDGNGYTF
TRBV10-1,few,TRBJ1-5,TRBD1,TGCGCCAGCAGGGGGGACAGGGTGGAGCAGCCCCAGCATTTT,CASRGDRVEQPQHF
TRBV20-1,once,TRBJ2-3,TRBD2,TGCAGTGCCCCCGCAATTAGCGGGAGGTCAGATACGCAGTATTTT,CSAPAISGRSDTQYF
TRBV11-1,NA,TRBJ2-3,TRBD2,TGTGCCAGCAGCTGGAGACTAGCGGGAGACACAGATACGCAGTATTTT,CASSWRLAGDTDTQYF
TRBV10-3,few,TRBJ1-6,TRBD1,TGTGCCATCAGTGACCCCGGACAGGGTGATTCACCCCTCCACTTT,CAISDPGQGDSPLHF
TRBV19,NA,TRBJ2-2,NA,TGTACCACCAAACGCCCGGGGCCCTCGAACACCGGGGAGCTGTTTTTT,CTTKRPGPSNTGELFF
TRBV6-1,NA,TRBJ2-7,TRBD1,TGTGCCAGCAGTGAAGCGGGGACAGGTGTCTACGAGCAGTACTTC,CASSEAGTGVYEQYF
TRBV28,few,TRBJ1-2,TRBD1,TGTGCCAGCAGTTTTATGCCAGGGGGAGAAGGCTACACCTTC,CASSFMPGGEGYTF